The sequence of this T cell receptor beta chain was determined in a study of Tregs in tolerant kidney transplant recipients. The study's findings and limits: Biological reproducibility was not directly addressed in this study. The most relevant donor-specific Treg TCRbeta repertoire apparently came from expansion with activated donor B cells. Nucleotide sequences could not be compared across some patients' samples due to primer changes.

This table comes from immunoSEQ multiplex PCR, and its TCRdb copy is limited to in-frame clones, with some not included. Among 98,000 or so clones listed, nearly 90% were seen once. The germline V and J ends were trimmed by 8 bases and 0 bases, with 5 bases remaining between them. This CDR3 region has 12 residues. CDR1 and CDR2 (germline): MDHEN, SYDVKM. Worth noting for this clone: Its antigen is unknown.

The sequenced sample was CD4+ T cells from blood, obtained before the transplant. The V gene is TRBV28, the J gene TRBJ2-1; tentatively, D is TRBD2 (5 bases). The receptor was isolated from a human donor who received a combined kidney and bone marrow transplant. The CDR3 reads CASGGSYNEQFF. In DNA form, the CDR3 reads TGTGCCAGCGGAGGCTCCTACAATGAGCAGTTCTTC.